This entry lists 21 T cell receptor beta chains sequenced from one sample in a study of T cell responses to AZD1222 COVID-19 vaccine. The repertoire was sequenced with immunoSEQ multiplex PCR; TCRdb's copy has only in-frame clones and lacks some. In the table there are approximately 100,000 clones, 87% of which are singletons. Sequenced material: peripheral blood, taken 28 days after the second AZD1222 dose. The source of these receptors is an adult who received the AZD1222 COVID-19 vaccine.

The J gene is TRBJ2-7, the V gene TRBV5-1; D may be TRBD2 (6 bases). The CDR3 length is 18 residues. Germline lookup yields CDR1 SGHRS and CDR2 YFSETQ. Trimming took off 0 bases at V and 0 bases at J, with 19 bases between the two ends. The CDR3 DNA reads TGCGCCAGCAGCTTGGAGCGACCTGGGGGGTTTAGCTCCTACGAGCAGTACTTC. Its protein product is CASSLERPGGFSSYEQYF.

The chain couples TRBV6-2 or TRBV6-3 to TRBJ2-1; TRBD2 aligns across 8 bases. The CDR3 extends over 15 amino acids. Germline V gene lookup returns CDR1 MNHEY and CDR2 SVGEGT. V lost 5 bases and J lost 1; bases outside the gene matches: 4. Here the CDR3 DNA reads TGTGCCAGCAGTAGGAGCGGGAGTTCCTACAATGAGCAGTTCTTC. This translates into CASSRSGSSYNEQFF.

The chain uses TRBV27 and TRBJ2-3, with D uncertain. Germline V gives CDR1 MNHEY, CDR2 SMNVEV (reference sequence). This CDR3 region has 12 residues. V was pared by 5 bases and J by 9 bases, with 12 bases between. The CDR3: CASSPPGGTQYF. CDR3 nucleotide sequence: TGTGCCAGCAGTCCACCGGGTGGGACGCAGTATTTT.

The V call is TRBV7-3, the J call TRBJ2-6; 9 bases match TRBD1. In germline, CDR1 is SGHTA, CDR2 FQGTGA. The CDR3 extends over 18 amino acids. V lost 4 bases to trimming and J lost 1 base; unmatched junction nucleotides: 8. DNA of the CDR3: TGTGCCAGCAGCTCCATCGGGACAGGGAGATCTGGGGCCAACGTCCTGACTTTC. Amino acids: CASSSIGTGRSGANVLTF. Using reference TRBV7-3 and TRBJ2-6 for the parts outside the CDR3, the full variable domain is GAGVSQTPSNKVTEKGKYVELRCDPISGHTALYWYRQSLGQGPEFLIYFQGTGAADDSGLPNDRFFAVRPEGSVSTLKIQRTERGDSAVYLCASSSIGTGRSGANVLTFGAGSRLTVL.

In this sample, this clone turned up once. The chain combines TRBV7-6 with TRBJ2-6; 7 bases agree with TRBD1. V was pared by 3 bases and J by 1 base, with 6 bases of the junction left unmatched. The germline V gene encodes CDR1 SGHVS and CDR2 FNYEAQ. The CDR3 extends over 17 amino acids. The CDR3 nucleotides read TGTGCCAGCAGCTTCGACAGGGTCCTATCTGGGGCCAACGTCCTGACTTTC. This gives the protein CASSFDRVLSGANVLTF. The entire variable domain, with the rest obtained from reference TRBV7-6 and TRBJ2-6, is as follows: GAGVSQSPRYKVTKRGQDVALRCDPISGHVSLYWYRQALGQGPEFLTYFNYEAQQDKSGLPNDRFSAERPEGSISTLTIQRTEQRDSAMYRCASSFDRVLSGANVLTFGAGSRLTVL.

The V call is TRBV7-9, the J call TRBJ2-7, with 7 nucleotides matching TRBD1. CDR3 size: 14 residues. CDR1 is SEHNR and CDR2 is FQNEAQ in the germline V gene (reference sequence). V was pared by 4 bases and J by 3 bases, with 6 bases of the junction left unmatched. The DNA of the CDR3 is TGTGCCAGCAGCTCTCCCGACAGGGACTACGAGCAGTACTTC. Encoded protein: CASSSPDRDYEQYF.

The rearrangement joins TRBV20-1 to TRBJ2-7; D is unclear. CDR1 is DFQATT and CDR2 is SNEGSKA in the germline V gene (reference sequence). There are 11 residues in the CDR3. V lost 3 bases and J lost 3, with 6 bases in between. CDR3 bases: TGCAGTGCTAGGGTTCTCTACGAGCAGTACTTC. This encodes CSARVLYEQYF.

CDR3 coding DNA: TGTGCCAGCAGTGACGGGACTAGCGGGAACAATGAGCAGTTCTTC. Its translation: CASSDGTSGNNEQFF. The rearrangement joins TRBV6-4 to TRBJ2-1, with TRBD2 matching 13 bases. Germline CDR1 is MRHNA and CDR2 is SNTAGT. V was pared by 2 bases and J by 5 bases, with 0 bases of the junction left unmatched. This CDR3 has 15 residues.

V is TRBV7-9 and J is TRBJ2-5, with 8 bases aligning to TRBD2. J was trimmed by 7 bases and V by 5 bases; bases with no gene match: 6. CDR3 length: 13 amino acids. Germline V gene sequence: CDR1 SEHNR, CDR2 FQNEAQ (reference sequence). The DNA for the CDR3 is TGTGCCAGCAGCCCCGGGACTAGGGGGACCCAGTACTTC. Translated: CASSPGTRGTQYF. The whole variable domain, remainder taken from reference TRBV7-9 and TRBJ2-5, is DTGVSQNPRHKITKRGQNVTFRCDPISEHNRLYWYRQTLGQGPEFLTYFQNEAQLEKSRLLSDRFSAERPKGSFSTLEIQRTEQGDSAMYLCASSPGTRGTQYFGPGTRLLVL.

The chain links TRBV3-1 (or the pseudogene TRBV3-2) to TRBJ2-7; 9 nucleotides line up with TRBD1. The CDR3 runs 13 residues. V shed 6 bases and J 4 bases; nucleotides not matched to a gene: 4. CDR1 and CDR2 from the germline V gene are LGHDT and YNNKEL (reference sequence). This CDR3 reads CASSGQGKYEQYF. The CDR3 DNA follows: TGTGCCAGCAGTGGACAGGGGAAATACGAGCAGTACTTC.

V and J are TRBV24-1 and TRBJ2-3, with 7 bases that match TRBD2. Per germline, CDR1 KGHDR and CDR2 SFDVKD. The CDR3 covers 14 residues. V shed 5 bases, J shed 3 bases, and the junction held 4 bases outside the gene matches. For the CDR3, the DNA is TGTGCCACCAGTGCCCCTAGCGGTACAGATACGCAGTATTTT. Its protein product is CATSAPSGTDTQYF.

V is TRBV4-3 and J is TRBJ1-6; TRBD1 aligns across 11 bases. The CDR3 contains 20 residues. The junction had 17 bases not matched to a gene; V was cut back by 2 bases and J by 8 bases. Germline CDR1 is LGHNA and CDR2 is YSLEER. For the CDR3, the DNA is TGCGCCAGCAGCCAAATGCCCCCCCTTGGGACAGGGGGACTTTATTCACCCCTCCACTTT. This gives the protein CASSQMPPLGTGGLYSPLHF.

The chain combines TRBV7-6 with TRBJ2-7, with 11 bases fitting TRBD1. After removal of 1 base from V and 4 bases from J, the junction contained 3 bases not matched to a gene. The CDR3 contains 15 residues. Germline V CDR1 and CDR2: SGHVS, FNYEAQ. CDR3 DNA: TGTGCCAGCAGCTTAGGGGACAGGGGGGTTTACGAGCAGTACTTC. Amino acid sequence: CASSLGDRGVYEQYF. Together with reference TRBV7-6 and TRBJ2-7, the CDR3 gives the full variable domain: GAGVSQSPRYKVTKRGQDVALRCDPISGHVSLYWYRQALGQGPEFLTYFNYEAQQDKSGLPNDRFSAERPEGSISTLTIQRTEQRDSAMYRCASSLGDRGVYEQYFGPGTRLTVT.

CDR3 DNA sequence: TGCGCCAGCAGCTTACAGGGTGGACAGAACACCGGGGAGCTGTTTTTT. Its translation: CASSLQGGQNTGELFF. The rearrangement joins TRBV5-1 to TRBJ2-2; the D gene is possibly TRBD1 (6 bases). Germline V gene lookup returns CDR1 SGHRS and CDR2 YFSETQ. CDR3 length equals 16 residues. Trimming pared 2 bases from V and 1 base from J, leaving 12 bases between.

The J gene is TRBJ1-3, the V gene TRBV7-9; D gene ambiguous. Per the germline V gene, CDR1 is SEHNR and CDR2 is FQNEAQ (reference sequence). The CDR3 consists of 14 residues. Trimming cost V 1 base and J 3 bases, with 7 bases left between them. CDR3 coding DNA: TGTGCCAGCAGCTTAGTTACCTATGGAAACACCATATATTTT. It translates to CASSLVTYGNTIYF.

V usage is TRBV6-5 and J usage is TRBJ2-7; 7 bases fit TRBD1. Germline CDR1 is MNHEY and CDR2 is SVGAGI. Germline trimming cut 6 bases from V and 3 bases from J; bases unmatched to any gene: 5. The CDR3 consists of 13 residues. The CDR3: CASRTGVVYEQYF. The CDR3 nucleotides read TGTGCCAGCAGAACAGGGGTTGTCTACGAGCAGTACTTC.

The chain combines TRBV2 with TRBJ2-7, with 9 positions matching TRBD1. Germline CDR1 reads SNHLY; CDR2 reads FYNNEI. The CDR3 has 15 amino acids. Germline trimming cut 2 bases from V and 6 bases from J; bases unmatched to any gene: 8. The CDR3 protein is CASSEYMGQGTEQYF. In DNA form, the CDR3 reads TGTGCCAGCAGTGAATATATGGGACAGGGTACCGAGCAGTACTTC.

V is TRBV30 and J is TRBJ1-2; D ambiguous. This CDR3 region has 14 residues. The V and J ends lost 1 base and 1 base respectively, with 10 bases between them. The germline gives CDR1 GTSNPN, CDR2 SVGIG (reference sequence). The CDR3 bases are TGTGCCTGGAGTGGCACCGGATTTAACTATGGCTACACCTTC. It translates to CAWSGTGFNYGYTF.

This sequence joins TRBV19 and TRBJ1-4, with D perhaps matching TRBD1 (5 bases). Germline V gene lookup returns CDR1 LNHDA and CDR2 SQIVND (reference sequence). There are 14 residues in the CDR3. Between the trimmed V and J ends, which lost 7 bases and 8 bases, there was a span of 17 bases. CDR3: CASNKQVEREKLFF. CDR3 DNA sequence: TGTGCCAGTAATAAACAGGTGGAGAGGGAAAAACTGTTTTTT.

This chain uses TRBV27 with TRBJ2-6, with D possibly being TRBD2 (6 bases). This CDR3 has 18 amino acids. The V gene lost 3 bases and the J gene lost 0 bases, with 15 bases spanning the gap. Germline lookup yields CDR1 MNHEY and CDR2 SMNVEV (reference sequence). CDR3 region: CASSFYSGLGSGANVLTF. CDR3 coding DNA: TGTGCCAGCAGTTTTTATTCGGGACTCGGCTCTGGGGCCAACGTCCTGACTTTC. Complete variable domain (other parts from reference TRBV27 and TRBJ2-6): EAQVTQNPRYLITVTGKKLTVTCSQNMNHEYMSWYRQDPGLGLRQIYYSMNVEVTDKGDVPEGYKVSRKEKRNFPLILESPSPNQTSLYFCASSFYSGLGSGANVLTFGAGSRLTVL.

This clone showed up just a few times. This sequence joins TRBV5-1 and TRBJ2-1; 8 positions agree with TRBD1. The V and J ends lost 0 bases and 4 bases, in that order; junction bases with no gene match: 3. Germline lookup yields CDR1 SGHRS and CDR2 YFSETQ. There are 15 residues in the CDR3. The CDR3 DNA follows: TGCGCCAGCAGCTTGGTACAGGGGGAGTACAATGAGCAGTTCTTC. Its translation is CASSLVQGEYNEQFF.